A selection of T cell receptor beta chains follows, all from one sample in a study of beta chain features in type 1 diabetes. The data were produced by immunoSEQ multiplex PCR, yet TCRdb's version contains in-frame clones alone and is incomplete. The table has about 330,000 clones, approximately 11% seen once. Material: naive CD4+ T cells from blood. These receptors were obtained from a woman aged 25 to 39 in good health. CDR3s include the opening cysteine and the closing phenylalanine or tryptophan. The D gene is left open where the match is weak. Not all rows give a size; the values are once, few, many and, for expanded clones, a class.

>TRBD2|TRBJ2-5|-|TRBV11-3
TGTGCCAGCAGCGCGGGAGGGGGGGTCAGGACCCAGTACTTC
CASSAGGGVRTQYF
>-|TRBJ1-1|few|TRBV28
TGTGCCAGCAGCCGCTCTTCCCAGCGGAACACTGAAGCTTTCTTT
CASSRSSQRNTEAFF
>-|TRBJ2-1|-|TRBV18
TGTGCCAGCTCACCACCCTCCGGGGGTTCCTACAATGAGCAGTTCTTC
CASSPPSGGSYNEQFF
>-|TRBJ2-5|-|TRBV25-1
TGTGCCAGCAGTGGCCCCCTAAATAGCAGGGCAGAGACCCAGTACTTC
CASSGPLNSRAETQYF
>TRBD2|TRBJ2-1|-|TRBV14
TGTGCCAGCAGCCAAGGCCCTAGCGGGCGATACAATGAGCAGTTCTTC
CASSQGPSGRYNEQFF
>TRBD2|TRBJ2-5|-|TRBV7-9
TGTGCCAGCAGCAAGGGACTAACTTCTCAAGAGACCCAGTACTTC
CASSKGLTSQETQYF
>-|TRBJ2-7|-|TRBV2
TGTGCCAGCAGCGGGGACTACGAGCAGTACTTC
CASSGDYEQYF
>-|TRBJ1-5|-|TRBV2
TGTGCCAGCCAACGGGGAGACAATCAGCCCCAGCATTTT
CASQRGDNQPQHF
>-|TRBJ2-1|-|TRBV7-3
TGTGCCAGCAGCCTAGAATATAAGAATGAGCAGTTCTTC
CASSLEYKNEQFF
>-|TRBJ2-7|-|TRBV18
TGTGCCAGCTCACCCCCCTCGGCGGATGGCTCCTACGAGCAGTACTTC
CASSPPSADGSYEQYF
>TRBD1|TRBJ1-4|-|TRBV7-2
TGTGCCAGCAGATCGGGACAGAGCAATGAAAAACTGTTTTTT
CASRSGQSNEKLFF
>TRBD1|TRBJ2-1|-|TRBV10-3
TGTGCCACAGGACAGGGCTTCGATGAGCAGTTCTTC
CATGQGFDEQFF
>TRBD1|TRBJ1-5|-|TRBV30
TGTGCCTGGAGAGGACAGGGATATAATCAGCCCCAGCATTTT
CAWRGQGYNQPQHF
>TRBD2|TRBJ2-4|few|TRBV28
TGTGCCAGCAGTTTTAGCGGGAGTTCCAAAAACATTCAGTACTTC
CASSFSGSSKNIQYF
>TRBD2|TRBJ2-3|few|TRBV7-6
TGTGCCAGCAGCCCTGGACTAGCGGGGGCAGATACGCAGTATTTT
CASSPGLAGADTQYF
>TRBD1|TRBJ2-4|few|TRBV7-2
TGTGCCAGCGACTCGAAGGGGGGACAGGGGTATGGAAACATTCAGTACTTC
CASDSKGGQGYGNIQYF
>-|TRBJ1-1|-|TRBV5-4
TGTGCCAGCAGCCCCGGCACCAGGGGTGTTACTGAAGCTTTCTTT
CASSPGTRGVTEAFF
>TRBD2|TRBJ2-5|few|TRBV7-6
TGTGCCAGCAGCTTAGCGCGAACCCGACTAGCGTCTCCCGGGTTGGGAGAGACCCAGTACTTC
CASSLARTRLASPGLGETQYF
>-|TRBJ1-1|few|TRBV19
TGTGCCAGTACCGCGGCCACTGAAGCTTTCTTT
CASTAATEAFF
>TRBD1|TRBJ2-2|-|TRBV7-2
TGTGCCAGCAGCTTGGTACAGGGGATCGGGGAGCTGTTTTTT
CASSLVQGIGELFF
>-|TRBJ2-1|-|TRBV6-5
TGTGCCAGCAGTTACGCGGGACTGACCTACAATGAGCAGTTCTTC
CASSYAGLTYNEQFF
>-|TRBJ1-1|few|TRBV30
TGTGCCTGGAGAGGGACTGGTGGGACTGAAGCTTTCTTT
CAWRGTGGTEAFF
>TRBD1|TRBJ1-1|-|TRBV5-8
TGTGCCAGCAGCCAACTGGACAGGGAGCCTGAAGCTTTCTTT
CASSQLDREPEAFF
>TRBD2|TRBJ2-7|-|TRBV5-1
TGCGCCAGCAGCTTGGCGGCGGGAGCCGGCGAGCAGTACTTC
CASSLAAGAGEQYF
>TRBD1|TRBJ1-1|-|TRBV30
TGTGCCTGGAGGGGGACAGGGCTGAAAAACACTGAAGCTTTCTTT
CAWRGTGLKNTEAFF
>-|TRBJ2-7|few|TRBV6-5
TGTGCCAGCAGGGAGCCAGTCTCCTACGAGCAGTACTTC
CASREPVSYEQYF
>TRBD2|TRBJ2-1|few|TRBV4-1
TGCGCCAGCAGCCAAGGGTCGACTAGCGGGAGAAATAATGAGCAGTTCTTC
CASSQGSTSGRNNEQFF
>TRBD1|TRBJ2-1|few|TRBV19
TGTGCCAGTAGAGGTCAGGGGGCGCCCAATGAGCAGTTCTTC
CASRGQGAPNEQFF
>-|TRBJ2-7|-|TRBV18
TGTGCCAGCTCACCAGGCACCTACGAGCAGTACTTC
CASSPGTYEQYF
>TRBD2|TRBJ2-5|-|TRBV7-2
TGTGCCAGCAGCGTTGCCGGGACTAGCGGCCAAGAGACCCAGTACTTC
CASSVAGTSGQETQYF
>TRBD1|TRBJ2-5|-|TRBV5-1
TGCGCCAGCAGCGCGACTACAGGGGGCGGTGAGACCCAGTACTTC
CASSATTGGGETQYF
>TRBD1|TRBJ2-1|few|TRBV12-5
TGTGCTAGTGGTTTGGTATCAGGGGGCGTTTATGAGCAGTTCTTC
CASGLVSGGVYEQFF
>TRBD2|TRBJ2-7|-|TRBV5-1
TGCGCCAGCAGCTTGGGGCTGACTAGCGGGAGGGCCTCCGAGCAGTACTTC
CASSLGLTSGRASEQYF
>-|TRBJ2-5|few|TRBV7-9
TGTGCCAGCAGTTACGGACAGTCCGGGACCCAGTACTTC
CASSYGQSGTQYF
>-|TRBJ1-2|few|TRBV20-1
TGCAGTGCTAGATCGGGCTATGGCTACACCTTC
CSARSGYGYTF
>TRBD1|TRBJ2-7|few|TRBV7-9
TGTGCCAGCAGCCGAGGCTCCGGGACAGGTGGGCCCTACGAGCAGTACTTC
CASSRGSGTGGPYEQYF
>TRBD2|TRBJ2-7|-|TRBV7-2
TGTGCCAGCAGGTCACCCGGGACTACCCTCGACGAGCAGTACTTC
CASRSPGTTLDEQYF
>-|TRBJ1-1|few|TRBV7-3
TGTGCCAGCAGCCAACAGGGTGGTGGGGAAGCTTTCTTT
CASSQQGGGEAFF
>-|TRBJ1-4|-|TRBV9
TGTGCCAGCAGCGTAGGTGGAGGTGCGGAAAAACTGTTTTTT
CASSVGGGAEKLFF
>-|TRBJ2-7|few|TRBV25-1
TGTGCCAGCGGCAGGTCATACTCCTACGAGCAGTACTTC
CASGRSYSYEQYF
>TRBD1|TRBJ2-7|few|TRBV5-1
TGCGCCAGCAGCTCCGGGACAGGGGAGTACGAGCAGTACTTC
CASSSGTGEYEQYF
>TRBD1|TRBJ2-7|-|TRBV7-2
TGTGCCAGCAGCTTAGCCACAAAAGGACAGGGGACCTACGAGCAGTACTTC
CASSLATKGQGTYEQYF
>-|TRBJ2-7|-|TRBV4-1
TGCGCCAGCAGCCAAGGCCACAGTACCTCATACGAGCAGTACTTC
CASSQGHSTSYEQYF
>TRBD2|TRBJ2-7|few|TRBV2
TGTGCCAGCCTAGCGGGGAGCATCTACGAGCAGTACTTC
CASLAGSIYEQYF
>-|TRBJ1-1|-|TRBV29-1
TGCAGCGTGGCTTCGGGGTGGACTGAAGCTTTCTTT
CSVASGWTEAFF
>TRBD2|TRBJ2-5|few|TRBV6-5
TGTGCCACCCGAGGGTCGACGGGAGGGCCAGAGACCCAGTACTTC
CATRGSTGGPETQYF
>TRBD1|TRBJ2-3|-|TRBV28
TGTGCCAGCAGTGGCTACAGGGGGTACACAGATACGCAGTATTTT
CASSGYRGYTDTQYF
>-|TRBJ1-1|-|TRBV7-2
TGTGCCAGCAGCTCAGACACTGAAGCTTTCTTT
CASSSDTEAFF
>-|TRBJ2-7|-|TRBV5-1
TGCGCCAGCAGCTTGCCATTAGACACCGGTGGCGAGCAGTACTTC
CASSLPLDTGGEQYF
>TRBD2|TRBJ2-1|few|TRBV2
TGTGCCAGCAGTGTGCGGGAGGGCCTTGGCAATGAGCAGTTCTTC
CASSVREGLGNEQFF
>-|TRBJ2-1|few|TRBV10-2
TGCGCCAGCAGTGAGAGGCGGGTGGAGTACAATGAGCAGTTCTTC
CASSERRVEYNEQFF
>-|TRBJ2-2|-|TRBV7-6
TGTGCCAGCAGCTCGGAGATGAACACCGGGGAGCTGTTTTTT
CASSSEMNTGELFF
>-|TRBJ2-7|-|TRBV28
TGTGCCAGCAGTTTATTTAATGAGCAGTACTTC
CASSLFNEQYF